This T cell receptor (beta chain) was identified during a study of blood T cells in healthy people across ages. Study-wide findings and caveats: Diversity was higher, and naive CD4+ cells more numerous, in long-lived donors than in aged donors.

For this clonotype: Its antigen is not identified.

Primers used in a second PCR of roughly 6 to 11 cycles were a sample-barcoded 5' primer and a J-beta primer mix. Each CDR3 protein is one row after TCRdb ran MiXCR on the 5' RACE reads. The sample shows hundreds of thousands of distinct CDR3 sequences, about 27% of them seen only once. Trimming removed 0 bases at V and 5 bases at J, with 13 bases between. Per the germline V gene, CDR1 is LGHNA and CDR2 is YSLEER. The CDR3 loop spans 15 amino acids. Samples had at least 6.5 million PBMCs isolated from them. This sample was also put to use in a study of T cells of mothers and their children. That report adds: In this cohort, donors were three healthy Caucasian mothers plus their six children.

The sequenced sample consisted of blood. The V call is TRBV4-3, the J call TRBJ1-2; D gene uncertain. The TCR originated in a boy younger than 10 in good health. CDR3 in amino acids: CASSQDRAAPYGYTF. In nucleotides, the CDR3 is TGCGCCAGCAGCCAAGATCGGGCCGCCCCATATGGCTACACCTTC.